This entry describes one TCR beta chain. Its antigen remains unknown. The sample is drawn from a study of T cell responses to AZD1222 COVID-19 vaccine. Study-level findings and limits: Of the AZD1222 recipients, only 5 to 7 were seropositive at baseline.

Clones were sequenced by immunoSEQ multiplex PCR, and TCRdb holds only the in-frame ones, with some missing. Of about 270,000 clones detected, about 94% appear once; the ten largest clones hold around 0.57%. This CDR3 has 11 residues. V shed 6 bases and J shed 2 bases, with 4 bases lying between them. This rearrangement joins TRBV12-3 or TRBV12-4 to TRBJ1-1; D remains unclear. Sequencing was performed on peripheral blood, taken 28 days after the second AZD1222 dose. The sequence derives from an adult who received the AZD1222 COVID-19 vaccine. The CDR3, as DNA: TGTGCCAGCAGGCACAACACTGAAGCTTTCTTT. Translating gives CASRHNTEAFF.